Each of the 18 T cell receptor beta chains below was sequenced from the same sample in a study of response to subunit inactivated influenza vaccine. TCRdb processed the RT-PCR reads anew with MiXCR; each CDR3 protein has one entry. The sample holds roughly 710,000 distinct CDR3 sequences, around 13% seen once. Sequencing was performed on PBMCs from blood, taken 14 days before vaccination. Receptor source: a man in his fifties who received an inactivated influenza vaccine.

This clonotype occurred a few times. The chain uses TRBV7-2 and TRBJ2-2; perhaps D is TRBD1 or TRBD2 (5 bases each). The CDR3 totals 13 residues. Trimming cost V 5 bases and J 6 bases, with 10 bases left between them. CDR1 SGHTA and CDR2 FQGNSA come from the germline V gene. This CDR3 reads CASSPTGPGELFF. In DNA form, the CDR3 reads TGTGCCAGCAGCCCTACGGGGCCCGGGGAGCTGTTTTTT.

The V and J genes are TRBV4-3 and TRBJ2-7; perhaps TRBD2 as D (6 bases). In germline, CDR1 is LGHNA, CDR2 YSLEER. V gave up 0 bases and J gave up 1 base, with 13 bases separating them. This CDR3 is built from 16 residues. CDR3 region: CASSQDWTGDSYEQYF. The CDR3, as DNA: TGCGCCAGCAGCCAAGATTGGACGGGAGATTCCTACGAGCAGTACTTC.

This clonotype was seen only a few times. The CDR3 DNA reads as TGCAGCACCGGGGGGGGGCTGGGAACTGAAGCTTTCTTT. Protein sequence: CSTGGGLGTEAFF. This chain joins TRBV29-1 and TRBJ1-1; tentatively, D is TRBD1 (6 bases). V was shortened by 8 bases and J by 5 bases, with 18 bases between the two germline ends. The CDR3 runs to 13 residues. Germline lookup yields CDR1 SQVTM and CDR2 ANQGSEA.

This clonotype appeared a few times. This chain joins TRBV11-2 and TRBJ2-2; D is undetermined. CDR3 size: 15 residues. V was trimmed by 1 base and J by 5 bases, leaving 11 bases between them. From germline, CDR1 is SGHAT and CDR2 FQNNGV. CDR3 DNA: TGTGCCAGCAGCTTAGTCCGGAAAAAAACCGGGGAGCTGTTTTTT. This codes for CASSLVRKKTGELFF. The full variable domain, in which reference TRBV11-2 and TRBJ2-2 provide the parts outside the CDR3, is EAGVAQSPRYKIIEKRQSVAFWCNPISGHATLYWYQQILGQGPKLLIQFQNNGVVDDSQLPKDRFSAERLKGVDSTLKIQPAKLEDSAVYLCASSLVRKKTGELFFGEGSRLTVL.

This clonotype was recorded a few times. The chain employs TRBV24-1 and TRBJ2-1; D call uncertain. The CDR3 is 16 amino acids. In germline, CDR1 is KGHDR, CDR2 SFDVKD. V gave up 5 bases and J gave up 3 bases, with 16 bases separating them. CDR3 in amino acids: CATSGDRAGFYNEQFF. The CDR3 coding sequence is TGTGCCACCAGTGGGGATAGGGCCGGGTTCTACAATGAGCAGTTCTTC.

This clonotype has ten or more counts. The chain joins TRBV7-2 to TRBJ2-1, with D perhaps matching TRBD1 or TRBD2 (5 bases each). The V end was cut by 7 bases, the J end by 0 bases, with 13 bases between. The CDR3 loop spans 15 amino acids. CDR1 is SGHTA, CDR2 FQGNSA, per germline. CDR3 in amino acids: CASTPGQSSYNEQFF. CDR3 nucleotide sequence: TGTGCCAGCACCCCGGGGCAGAGCTCCTACAATGAGCAGTTCTTC.

J is TRBJ2-1 and V is TRBV7-3; D is unresolved. Trimming removed 4 bases at V and 4 bases at J, with 14 bases between. Germline V gives CDR1 SGHTA, CDR2 FQGTGA. This CDR3 comprises 15 residues. CDR3 sequence: CASSSGARQYNEQFF. The CDR3 coding sequence is TGTGCCAGCAGCTCCGGTGCTAGACAATACAATGAGCAGTTCTTC.

This rearrangement joins TRBV14 to TRBJ2-5; 8 bases map to TRBD2. Germline V gene sequence: CDR1 SGHDN, CDR2 FVKESK. This CDR3 has 15 residues. Trimming took 1 base from V and 5 from J; bases not matched to a gene: 6. The CDR3 DNA follows: TGTGCCAGCAGCCAAGGCGGGACTAGACGTGAGACCCAGTACTTC. Its protein is CASSQGGTRRETQYF.

This clonotype was counted at least ten times. Germline and junction disagree at one end, which may indicate a read error. V and J are TRBV12-3 or TRBV12-4 and TRBJ1-5; no clear D gene. This CDR3 has 14 residues. CDR3 region: CASSLGRSNQPQHF. The CDR3 coding sequence is TGTGCCAGCAGCTTAGGGCGAAGCAATCAGCCCCAGCATTTT.

The J gene is TRBJ1-6, the V gene TRBV12-3 or TRBV12-4, with no clear D. The CDR3 spans 14 residues. V lost 8 bases to trimming and J lost 0 bases, with 8 bases between them. In DNA, the CDR3 is TGTGCCAGCGCCACGAGCTCCTATAATTCACCCCTCCACTTT. It encodes CASATSSYNSPLHF.

The sample holds many counts of this clonotype. This chain joins TRBV12-3 or TRBV12-4 and TRBJ1-5; no clear D. V dropped 2 bases and J dropped 6 bases, with 11 bases sitting between them. This CDR3 comprises 14 residues. CDR3 amino acids: CASSLYGESQPQHF. The CDR3 DNA reads as TGTGCCAGCAGTTTATATGGTGAGAGTCAGCCCCAGCATTTT.

The V and J genes are TRBV29-1 and TRBJ1-4; 8 positions agree with TRBD1. Looked up from germline, CDR1 is SQVTM and CDR2 is ANQGSEA. The CDR3 sequence is 13 residues long. The chain's CDR3 is CAAMTGEVRKLFF. In DNA form, the CDR3 reads TGCGCCGCTATGACAGGGGAGGTTAGAAAACTGTTTTTT.

This clonotype has just a few counts. V and J are TRBV16 and TRBJ2-7, with a weak D call TRBD1 (5 bases). CDR1 is KGHSY and CDR2 is FQNENV in the germline V gene. V was shortened by 1 base and J by 0 bases, with 10 bases between the two germline ends. This CDR3 is built from 15 residues. In nucleotides, the CDR3 is TGTGCCAGCAGCCAATATAAGGGGCGCTCCTACGAGCAGTACTTC. It specifies CASSQYKGRSYEQYF.

The chain carries TRBV11-2 and TRBJ1-2; 11 bases are shared with TRBD1. V lost 3 bases to trimming and J lost 8 bases; unmatched junction nucleotides: 17. This CDR3 region has 18 residues. The germline V gene has CDR1 SGHAT and CDR2 FQNNGV. CDR3 residues: CASSLDVTAGQGARGYTF. In DNA form, the CDR3 reads TGTGCCAGCAGCTTGGATGTAACGGCTGGACAGGGGGCGCGAGGCTACACCTTC.

The rearrangement links TRBV4-1 to TRBJ2-5; 8 bases are shared with TRBD2. CDR1 and CDR2 (germline): MGHRA, YSYEKL. There are 14 residues in the CDR3. Losses at the gene ends were 1 base for V and 7 bases for J; bases not matched to a gene: 5. This chain's CDR3 is CASSQVVGGVTQYF. The CDR3 nucleotides read TGCGCCAGCAGCCAAGTTGTCGGGGGGGTGACCCAGTACTTC.

This clonotype was found many times. The J gene is TRBJ1-1, the V gene TRBV12-3 or TRBV12-4, with D possibly being TRBD1 (6 bases). This CDR3 is 15 amino acids long. V was clipped by 3 bases and J by 0 bases, with 11 bases between them. CDR3 in DNA: TGTGCCAGCAGTTTCGGGGGGGCCATGAACACTGAAGCTTTCTTT. Translated, it gives CASSFGGAMNTEAFF.

The chain combines TRBV2 with TRBJ2-1; D remains unclear. From germline, CDR1 is SNHLY and CDR2 FYNNEI. Trimming took 7 bases from V and 11 from J, leaving 9 bases between them. This CDR3 region has 10 residues. Here the CDR3 reads CASKEFQQFF. The CDR3, as DNA: TGTGCCAGCAAGGAGTTCCAGCAGTTCTTC.

This clonotype was seen more than once but under ten times. The CDR3 region has the DNA TGTGCCAGCAGCGGACGGTGGAACACTGAAGCTTTCTTT. It translates to CASSGRWNTEAFF. The chain joins TRBV5-6 to TRBJ1-1; D call uncertain. V lost 4 bases and J 1 base, leaving 8 bases between the germline ends. Germline CDR1 reads SGHDT; CDR2 reads YYEEEE. This CDR3 has 13 residues.